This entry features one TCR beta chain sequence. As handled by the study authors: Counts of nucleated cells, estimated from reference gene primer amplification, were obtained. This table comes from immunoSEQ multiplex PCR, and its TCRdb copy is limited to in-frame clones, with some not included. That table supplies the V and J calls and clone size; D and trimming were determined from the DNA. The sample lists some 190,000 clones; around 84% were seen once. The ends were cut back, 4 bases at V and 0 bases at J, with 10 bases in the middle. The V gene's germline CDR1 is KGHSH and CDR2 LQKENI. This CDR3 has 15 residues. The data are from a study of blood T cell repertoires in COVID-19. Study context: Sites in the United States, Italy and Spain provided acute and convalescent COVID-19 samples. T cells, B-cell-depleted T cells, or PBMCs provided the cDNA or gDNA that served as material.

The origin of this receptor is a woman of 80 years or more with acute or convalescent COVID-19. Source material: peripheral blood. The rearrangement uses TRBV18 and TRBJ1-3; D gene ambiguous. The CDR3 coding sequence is TGTGCCAGCTCACTACCATTCAGCTCTGGAAACACCATATATTTT. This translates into CASSLPFSSGNTIYF. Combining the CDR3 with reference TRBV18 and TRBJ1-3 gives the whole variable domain NAGVMQNPRHLVRRRGQEARLRCSPMKGHSHVYWYRQLPEEGLKFMVYLQKENIIDESGMPKERFSAEFPKEGPSILRIQQVVRGDSAAYFCASSLPFSSGNTIYFGEGSWLTVV.